This record covers a single T cell receptor (beta chain). The table came from immunoSEQ multiplex PCR; TCRdb's copy has only in-frame clones and leaves some out. Altogether under 350,000 clones are present, 65% to 90% being singletons, with the ten largest covering approximately 4.4%. CDR3 length equals 13 residues. CDR1 and CDR2 from the germline V gene are MDHEN and SYDVKM. The V and J ends lost 4 bases and 5 bases, in that order; junction bases with no gene match: 4. The sample comes from a study of blood T cell repertoires in COVID-19. The specimen sequenced was PBMCs or T cells enriched from blood (not recorded which). The V call is TRBV28, the J call TRBJ1-1; 7 bases are shared with TRBD1. This receptor was obtained from a woman aged 40 to 50 with acute COVID-19. In DNA form, the CDR3 reads TGTGCCAGCAGTTACCGGGACAGTACTGAAGCTTTCTTT. This encodes CASSYRDSTEAFF.